This TCR beta chain was recorded in a study of control samples from healthy donors and cancer patients (dated by TCRdb to about 2020). The library was produced with the immunoSEQ multiplex PCR assay. This is the immuneACCESS table as TCRdb keeps it, with only in-frame sequences that have V and J called. A part of the clones is gone; compared with another copy, unresolved V genes explain less than half, and the rest is unexplained. The sample contains 70,000 to 90,000 clones, 94% of them found a single time. The ten largest clonotypes hold 6.2% of the sample. In the case of this clone: Its antigen is unknown. No base quality values were provided; no much bigger clone lies one nucleotide off.

This receptor was taken from a woman between 35 and 50 years old in good health. The sequencing input was blood.

The CDR3 here reads CASSLTLAGVNGELFF. The sequenced DNA: TGTGCCAGCAGCTTAACCCTAGCGGGAGTAAACGGGGAGCTGTTTTTT. The sequence links TRBV7-9 to TRBJ2-2; TRBD2 fits 10 bases in the junction. Looking up the germline V gene (reference sequence) yields CDR1 SEHNR and CDR2 FQNEAQ. The germline V and J ends show losses of 2 bases and 7 bases respectively, and no gene match explains 7 bases of the junction. From the cysteine up to the phenylalanine, the CDR3 has a length of 16 residues. Only the CDR3 part of the read is kept: 48 bases, read in frame from the first base.